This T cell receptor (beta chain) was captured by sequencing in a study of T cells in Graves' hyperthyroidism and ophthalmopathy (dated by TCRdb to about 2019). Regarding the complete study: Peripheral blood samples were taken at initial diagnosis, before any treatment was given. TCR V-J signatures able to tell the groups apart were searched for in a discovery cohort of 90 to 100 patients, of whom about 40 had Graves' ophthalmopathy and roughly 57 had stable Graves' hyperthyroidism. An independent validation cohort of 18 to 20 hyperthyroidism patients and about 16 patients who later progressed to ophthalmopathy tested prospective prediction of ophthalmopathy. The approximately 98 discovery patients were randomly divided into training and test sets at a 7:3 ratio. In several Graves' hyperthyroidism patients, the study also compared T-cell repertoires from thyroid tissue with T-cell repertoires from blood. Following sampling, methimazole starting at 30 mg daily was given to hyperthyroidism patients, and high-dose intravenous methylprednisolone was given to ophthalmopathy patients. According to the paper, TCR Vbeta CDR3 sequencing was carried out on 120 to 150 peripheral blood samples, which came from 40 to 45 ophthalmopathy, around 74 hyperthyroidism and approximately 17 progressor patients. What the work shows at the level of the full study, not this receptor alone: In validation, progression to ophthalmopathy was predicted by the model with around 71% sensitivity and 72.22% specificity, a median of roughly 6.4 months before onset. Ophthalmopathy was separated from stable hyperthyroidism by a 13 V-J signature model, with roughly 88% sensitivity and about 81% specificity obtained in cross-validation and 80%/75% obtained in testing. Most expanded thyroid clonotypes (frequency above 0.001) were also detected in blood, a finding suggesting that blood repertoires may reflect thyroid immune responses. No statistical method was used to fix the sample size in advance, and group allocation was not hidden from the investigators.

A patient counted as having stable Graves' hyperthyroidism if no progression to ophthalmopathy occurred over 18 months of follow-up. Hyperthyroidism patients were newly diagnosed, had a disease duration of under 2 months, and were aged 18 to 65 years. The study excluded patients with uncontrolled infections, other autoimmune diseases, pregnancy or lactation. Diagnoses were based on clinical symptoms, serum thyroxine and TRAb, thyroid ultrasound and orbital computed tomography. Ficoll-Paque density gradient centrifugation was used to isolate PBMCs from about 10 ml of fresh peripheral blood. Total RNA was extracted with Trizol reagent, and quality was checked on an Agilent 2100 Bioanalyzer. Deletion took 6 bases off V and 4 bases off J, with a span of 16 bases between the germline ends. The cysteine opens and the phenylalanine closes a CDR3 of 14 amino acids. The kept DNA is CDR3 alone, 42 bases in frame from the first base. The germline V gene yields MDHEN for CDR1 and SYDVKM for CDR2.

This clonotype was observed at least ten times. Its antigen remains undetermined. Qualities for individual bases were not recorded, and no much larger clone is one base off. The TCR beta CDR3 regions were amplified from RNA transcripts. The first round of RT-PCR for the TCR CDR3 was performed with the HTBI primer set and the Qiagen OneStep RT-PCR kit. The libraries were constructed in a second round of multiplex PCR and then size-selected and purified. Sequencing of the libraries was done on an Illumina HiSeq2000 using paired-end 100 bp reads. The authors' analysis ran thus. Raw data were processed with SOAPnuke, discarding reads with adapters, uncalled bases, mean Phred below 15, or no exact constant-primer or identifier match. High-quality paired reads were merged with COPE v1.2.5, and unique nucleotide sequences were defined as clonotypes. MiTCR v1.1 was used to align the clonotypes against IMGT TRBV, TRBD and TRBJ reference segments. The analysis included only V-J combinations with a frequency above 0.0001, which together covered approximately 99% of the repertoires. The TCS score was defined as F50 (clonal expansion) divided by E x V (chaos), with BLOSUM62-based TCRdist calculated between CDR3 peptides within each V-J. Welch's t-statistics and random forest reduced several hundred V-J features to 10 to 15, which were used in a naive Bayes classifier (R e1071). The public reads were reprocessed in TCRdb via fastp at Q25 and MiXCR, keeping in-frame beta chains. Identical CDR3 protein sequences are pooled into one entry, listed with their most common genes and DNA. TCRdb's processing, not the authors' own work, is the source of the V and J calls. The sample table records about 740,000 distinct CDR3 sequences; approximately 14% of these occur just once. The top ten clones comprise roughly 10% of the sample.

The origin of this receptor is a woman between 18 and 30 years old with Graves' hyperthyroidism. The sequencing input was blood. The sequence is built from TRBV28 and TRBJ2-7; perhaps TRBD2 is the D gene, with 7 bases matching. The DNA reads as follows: TGTGCCAGCAGCGGGGGCGGGAGACGGTACGAGCAGTACTTC. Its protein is CASSGGGRRYEQYF.